These 29 T cell receptor beta chains originate from one sample sequenced in a study of early T cells in non-severe SARS-CoV-2 infection. TCRdb re-called the 5' RACE reads with MiXCR, one entry per CDR3 protein. Here the sample spans just under 65,000 distinct CDR3 sequences, roughly 12% being singletons. The sample here was whole blood, taken at baseline. The receptors stem from an adult who was a healthcare worker with PCR-confirmed SARS-CoV-2 infection or an uninfected control (not recorded which).

In this sample, this clonotype turned up a few times. The chain links TRBV7-2 to TRBJ2-2; possibly TRBD1 for D (5 bases). The CDR3 spans 15 residues. Germline V gene lookup returns CDR1 SGHTA and CDR2 FQGNSA. The ends were cut back, 2 bases at V and 3 bases at J, with 10 bases in the middle. The chain's CDR3 is CASSLTGIDTGELFF. DNA of the CDR3: TGTGCCAGCAGCTTAACAGGAATTGACACCGGGGAGCTGTTTTTT.

The J gene is TRBJ2-7, the V gene TRBV11-2, with unresolved D. CDR3 size: 14 residues. The V gene lost 5 bases and the J gene lost 4 bases, with 15 bases spanning the gap. Germline CDR1 reads SGHAT; CDR2 reads FQNNGV. The CDR3 here is CASSTQDSPYEQYF. DNA of the CDR3: TGTGCCAGCAGCACCCAAGACTCCCCTTACGAGCAGTACTTC.

The chain employs TRBV18 and TRBJ2-5, with D maybe TRBD2 (5 bases). CDR1 and CDR2 from the germline V gene are KGHSH and LQKENI. The CDR3 contains 11 residues. The V end lost 6 bases, the J end lost 9 bases, and 11 bases lay between the germline ends. DNA for the CDR3: TGTGCCAGCTCTCCAAAGGAGGCCCAGTACTTC. Residues: CASSPKEAQYF. The variable domain in full, completed from reference TRBV18 and TRBJ2-5, reads NAGVMQNPRHLVRRRGQEARLRCSPMKGHSHVYWYRQLPEEGLKFMVYLQKENIIDESGMPKERFSAEFPKEGPSILRIQQVVRGDSAAYFCASSPKEAQYFGPGTRLLVL.

This clonotype has a handful of counts. This chain joins TRBV11-2 and TRBJ1-4, with D perhaps TRBD1 (6 bases). V lost 5 bases and J 8 bases, leaving 15 bases between the germline ends. The CDR3 has 14 amino acids. Per the germline V gene, CDR1 is SGHAT and CDR2 is FQNNGV. The DNA for the CDR3 is TGTGCCAGCAGCCTACAGGGAGTAGCAGAAAAACTGTTTTTT. Translated: CASSLQGVAEKLFF. Based on the CDR3 plus reference TRBV11-2 and TRBJ1-4, the full variable domain is EAGVAQSPRYKIIEKRQSVAFWCNPISGHATLYWYQQILGQGPKLLIQFQNNGVVDDSQLPKDRFSAERLKGVDSTLKIQPAKLEDSAVYLCASSLQGVAEKLFFGSGTQLSVL.

This clonotype was observed a few times. V gene TRBV14 combines with J gene TRBJ2-3; the D call may be TRBD1 or TRBD2 (6 bases each). Trimming removed 4 bases from V and 6 bases from J, with 17 bases in between. The CDR3 length is 15 residues. Germline V CDR1 and CDR2: SGHDN, FVKESK. For the CDR3, the DNA is TGTGCCAGCAGCCTGGGCGGGGCAGGGGCCGATACGCAGTATTTT. The encoded protein is CASSLGGAGADTQYF.

This clonotype has more than one count but fewer than ten. The rearrangement links TRBV27 to TRBJ2-3, with unresolved D. The CDR3 sequence is 14 residues long. Per germline, CDR1 MNHEY and CDR2 SMNVEV (reference sequence). The V and J ends lost 4 bases and 0 bases respectively, with 8 bases between them. The CDR3 DNA sequence: TGTGCCAGCAGTTACCTGAGGAGCACAGATACGCAGTATTTT. Translating it yields CASSYLRSTDTQYF.

This clonotype was recorded only once. The chain employs TRBV18 and TRBJ2-1; possibly TRBD1 or TRBD2 for D (5 bases each). The CDR3 totals 16 residues. The germline V gene has CDR1 KGHSH and CDR2 LQKENI. Deletions cut 4 bases from V and 0 bases from J, with 13 bases between. CDR3 DNA sequence: TGTGCCAGCTCACGTTTGGATGGGGGCTCCTACAATGAGCAGTTCTTC. Protein: CASSRLDGGSYNEQFF.

The V call is TRBV29-1, the J call TRBJ2-1, with 11 bases lining up with TRBD1. CDR1 is SQVTM and CDR2 is ANQGSEA in the germline V gene. The V gene end was trimmed by 2 bases and the J gene end by 6 bases; junction bases not matched to a gene: 9. The CDR3 sequence is 16 residues long. CDR3 residues: CSVENPGQGVRNEQFF. In DNA, the CDR3 is TGCAGCGTTGAAAACCCGGGACAGGGGGTGCGCAATGAGCAGTTCTTC.

Many counts were recorded for this clonotype. The chain employs TRBV7-9 and TRBJ2-7, with unresolved D. This CDR3 is 14 amino acids long. CDR1 is SEHNR and CDR2 is FQNEAQ in the germline V gene (reference sequence). Trimming pared 1 base from V and 3 bases from J, leaving 10 bases between. As DNA, the CDR3 is TGTGCCAGCAGCTTAGAGGGTCCCCACTACGAGCAGTACTTC. Amino acids: CASSLEGPHYEQYF.

This clonotype was seen at least ten times. J is TRBJ2-5 and V is TRBV14, with 7 bases identical to TRBD2. The CDR3 sequence is 14 residues long. V lost 3 bases, J lost 7 bases, and 8 bases stayed unmatched. Per the germline V gene, CDR1 is SGHDN and CDR2 is FVKESK. The CDR3 loop is CASSQSRDYRTQYF. In DNA, the CDR3 is TGTGCCAGCAGCCAGAGTCGGGACTATAGGACCCAGTACTTC.

This chain uses TRBV6-5 with TRBJ2-3, with D possibly matching TRBD1 (5 bases). This CDR3 region has 14 residues. V shed 2 bases and J shed 6 bases, with 12 bases lying between them. CDR1 MNHEY and CDR2 SVGAGI come from the germline V gene. CDR3 in amino acids: CASSYGAPSDTQYF. CDR3 nucleotide sequence: TGTGCCAGCAGTTACGGGGCTCCATCGGATACGCAGTATTTT.

The rearrangement uses TRBV12-3 or TRBV12-4 and TRBJ1-1, with unresolved D. Trimming shortened V by 3 bases and J by 3 bases, and 8 bases separated the two germline ends. The CDR3 length is 13 residues. CDR3 nucleotide sequence: TGTGCCAGCAGTTTTCCAGGCCACACTGAAGCTTTCTTT. It translates to CASSFPGHTEAFF.

This clonotype showed up just a few times. This sequence joins TRBV5-4 and TRBJ2-1; 8 bases agree with TRBD2. The CDR3 loop spans 17 amino acids. The trim removed 4 bases at V and 4 bases at J, leaving 13 bases unmatched. CDR1 and CDR2 from the germline V gene are SGHNT and YYREEE (reference sequence). The CDR3 loop reads CASSRNDDERGYNEQFF. Here the CDR3 DNA reads TGTGCCAGCAGCCGAAACGATGACGAGCGGGGGTACAATGAGCAGTTCTTC.

A few counts support this clonotype. This chain links TRBV18 with TRBJ1-6; no firm D call. V was trimmed by 2 bases and J by 6 bases, leaving 8 bases between them. Germline assignment: CDR1 KGHSH and CDR2 LQKENI. This CDR3 has 14 amino acids. CDR3 bases: TGTGCCAGCTCACCAACGAACAGTAATTCACCCCTCCACTTT. Its translation is CASSPTNSNSPLHF.

This clonotype was detected ten times or more. The chain carries TRBV20-1 and TRBJ1-2; D is undetermined. Germline V gives CDR1 DFQATT, CDR2 SNEGSKA (reference sequence). CDR3 length: 12 amino acids. The V end was cut by 0 bases, the J end by 8 bases, with 10 bases between. The CDR3 region is CSARDGDLGYTF. CDR3 in DNA: TGCAGTGCTAGAGACGGGGATCTAGGCTACACCTTC.

This clonotype was counted between two and nine times. V and J are TRBV18 and TRBJ2-7; D is undetermined. Germline-derived CDR1 and CDR2 are KGHSH and LQKENI. The CDR3 runs to 13 residues. V was shortened by 2 bases and J by 4 bases, with 9 bases between the two germline ends. The CDR3 sequence is CASSPGARYEQYF. In DNA, the CDR3 is TGTGCCAGCTCACCAGGCGCCAGGTACGAGCAGTACTTC. The full variable domain, its missing parts supplied by reference TRBV18 and TRBJ2-7, is NAGVMQNPRHLVRRRGQEARLRCSPMKGHSHVYWYRQLPEEGLKFMVYLQKENIIDESGMPKERFSAEFPKEGPSILRIQQVVRGDSAAYFCASSPGARYEQYFGPGTRLTVT.

J is TRBJ2-2 and V is TRBV7-6; 7 bases align to TRBD1. CDR3 length equals 13 residues. The trim removed 6 bases at V and 7 bases at J, leaving 5 bases unmatched. The germline V gene has CDR1 SGHVS and CDR2 FNYEAQ. Here the CDR3 reads CASREGGIGELFF. CDR3 DNA sequence: TGTGCCAGCAGAGAAGGGGGCATCGGGGAGCTGTTTTTT.

The CDR3 protein is CSAGPGQGFYNEQFF. CDR3 DNA: TGCAGTGCGGGACCGGGACAGGGATTCTACAATGAGCAGTTCTTC. The chain is built from TRBV20-1 and TRBJ2-1; 9 bases agree with TRBD1. J gave up 3 bases and V 6 bases, and 9 bases lay outside the gene matches. CDR1 is DFQATT and CDR2 is SNEGSKA in the germline V gene (reference sequence). CDR3 length: 15 amino acids.

V gene TRBV12-3 or TRBV12-4 combines with J gene TRBJ2-3; the D is unclear. The ends were cut back, 6 bases at V and 3 bases at J, with 22 bases in the middle. The CDR3 spans 17 residues. The CDR3 protein is CASSLISGPRGTDTQYF. The CDR3 region has the DNA TGTGCCAGCAGCCTGATATCGGGTCCTCGTGGGACAGATACGCAGTATTTT.

This clonotype appeared many times. CDR3 region: CASSAQGSGANVLTF. The CDR3, as DNA: TGTGCCAGCAGTGCACAGGGCTCTGGGGCCAACGTCCTGACTTTC. This sequence joins TRBV25-1 and TRBJ2-6; the D gene is possibly TRBD1 (6 bases). The CDR3 has 15 residues. Germline lookup yields CDR1 MGHDK and CDR2 SYGVNS. Trimming took 4 bases from V and 0 from J, leaving 7 bases between them.

Only a few counts were recorded for this clonotype. The chain is built from TRBV13 and TRBJ1-1, with D unclear. V lost 5 bases, J lost 1 base, and 14 bases lay in between. Germline CDR1 reads PRHDT; CDR2 reads FYEKMQ (reference sequence). The CDR3 spans 15 residues. This CDR3 reads CASSQKIAGNTEAFF. CDR3 nucleotides: TGTGCCAGCAGCCAAAAAATCGCGGGGAACACTGAAGCTTTCTTT.

The chain uses TRBV20-1 and TRBJ1-1; TRBD1 is a possible D gene (5 bases). CDR1 is DFQATT and CDR2 is SNEGSKA in the germline V gene (reference sequence). This CDR3 spans 12 amino acids. V was pared by 3 bases and J by 0 bases, with 5 bases between. CDR3 sequence: CSASRVNTEAFF. The CDR3 DNA reads TGCAGTGCTAGCAGGGTGAACACTGAAGCTTTCTTT.

This clonotype was picked up many times. This chain links TRBV28 with TRBJ1-1; TRBD1 matches at 7 bases. With 5 bases clipped from V and 1 base from J, the junction kept 7 bases outside the gene matches. The CDR3 is 15 amino acids. Germline lookup yields CDR1 MDHEN and CDR2 SYDVKM. This CDR3 is CASSERRQGNTEAFF. The CDR3 DNA follows: TGTGCCAGCAGTGAACGTCGACAGGGGAACACTGAAGCTTTCTTT.

This clonotype has more than one count but fewer than ten. This rearrangement joins TRBV7-8 to TRBJ2-2, with a weak D call TRBD2 (5 bases). The CDR3 has 12 amino acids. Trimming shortened V by 5 bases and J by 6 bases, and 7 bases separated the two germline ends. CDR1 and CDR2 from the germline V gene are SGHVS and FQNEAQ. CDR3 loop: CASSHGAGELFF. The CDR3 DNA is TGTGCCAGCAGCCACGGGGCCGGGGAGCTGTTTTTT.

This clonotype has just a few counts. The chain uses TRBV29-1 and TRBJ2-5; D remains unclear. The germline V and J ends were trimmed by 4 bases and 1 base, with 13 bases remaining between them. CDR1 is SQVTM, CDR2 ANQGSEA, per germline. CDR3 length: 14 amino acids. The CDR3 coding sequence is TGCAGCGTTGTAGGTGAAGGCAGCCAAGAGACCCAGTACTTC. Amino acid sequence: CSVVGEGSQETQYF. Looking up the rest from reference TRBV29-1 and TRBJ2-5 gives the full variable domain: SAVISQKPSRDICQRGTSLTIQCQVDSQVTMMFWYRQQPGQSLTLIATANQGSEATYESGFVIDKFPISRPNLTFSTLTVSNMSPEDSSIYLCSVVGEGSQETQYFGPGTRLLVL.

The CDR3 reads CASSYYGNEQFF. The CDR3 nucleotides read TGTGCCAGCAGTTATTACGGCAATGAGCAGTTCTTC. The genes are TRBV6-2 or TRBV6-3 and TRBJ2-1; D uncertain. The CDR3 is made up of 12 amino acids. V shed 3 bases and J shed 6 bases, with 6 bases lying between them. From germline, CDR1 is MNHEY and CDR2 SVGEGT.

This clonotype occurred many times. The chain employs TRBV10-3 and TRBJ2-3, with D uncertain. Between the trimmed V and J ends, which lost 10 bases and 2 bases, there was a span of 10 bases. This CDR3 spans 12 amino acids. The germline V gene has CDR1 ENHRY and CDR2 SYGVKD. The CDR3 sequence is CASRGATDTQYF. In DNA, the CDR3 is TGTGCCAGCCGTGGAGCCACAGATACGCAGTATTTT.

The CDR3 DNA reads TGCAGTGCTAGTGTTACGACAGGAAAGGGAAAGACCCAGTACTTC. Translating gives CSASVTTGKGKTQYF. This chain links TRBV20-1 with TRBJ2-5, with a weak D call TRBD1 (6 bases). The CDR3 covers 15 residues. CDR1 is DFQATT and CDR2 is SNEGSKA in the germline V gene (reference sequence). V was trimmed by 3 bases and J by 6 bases, leaving 20 bases between them.

The chain recombines TRBV7-2 with TRBJ2-7, with 8 bases fitting TRBD1. Germline CDR1 is SGHTA and CDR2 is FQGNSA. With V trimmed by 5 bases and J by 2 bases, 11 bases remained unmatched. The CDR3 is made up of 16 amino acids. CDR3 DNA: TGTGCCAGCAGCCACCCTCGGGACAGGACTGCCTACGAGCAGTACTTC. It yields the protein CASSHPRDRTAYEQYF.